This passage covers 27 T cell receptor beta chains from one sample sequenced in a study of T cells in Graves' hyperthyroidism and ophthalmopathy. The investigators amplified TCR beta CDR3 regions from RNA transcripts. The HTBI set primed first-round TCR CDR3 RT-PCR. TCRdb re-derived calls from the multiplex PCR reads in MiXCR, one entry per CDR3 protein. In the table there are 600,000 or so distinct CDR3 sequences, 14% of which are singletons. The specimen was blood. The receptors were gathered from a woman between 18 and 30 years old with Graves' ophthalmopathy.

The rearrangement uses TRBV14 and TRBJ2-1, with 12 bases matching TRBD1. This CDR3 comprises 15 residues. The germline gives CDR1 SGHDN, CDR2 FVKESK. V lost 1 base, J lost 13 bases, and 8 bases stayed unmatched. CDR3 sequence (DNA): TGTGCCAGCAGCCAAGCCTTAACCGGGACAGGGGGCCAGTTCTTC. This encodes CASSQALTGTGGQFF.

This clonotype was seen repeatedly, ten times or more. The genes are TRBV7-8 and TRBJ2-5; D gene unclear. CDR1 is SGHVS and CDR2 is FQNEAQ in the germline V gene. The V end lost 3 bases, the J end lost 5 bases, and 13 bases lay between the germline ends. This CDR3 has 14 residues. In DNA, the CDR3 is TGTGCCAGCAGCTTTTCGGCCCTGGGGGAGACCCAGTACTTC. It specifies CASSFSALGETQYF.

This clonotype was seen repeatedly, ten times or more. This chain links TRBV18 with TRBJ1-5, with 7 nucleotides matching TRBD1. The CDR3 length is 14 residues. J was trimmed by 6 bases and V by 6 bases; bases with no gene match: 8. The germline V gene has CDR1 KGHSH and CDR2 LQKENI. This CDR3 is CASSGTGESQPQHF. For the CDR3, the DNA is TGTGCCAGCTCCGGAACAGGGGAGAGTCAGCCCCAGCATTTT.

Ten or more counts support this clonotype. This chain links TRBV6-2 or TRBV6-3 with TRBJ2-7; TRBD2 aligns across 10 bases. The CDR3 has 14 amino acids. J was trimmed by 6 bases and V by 7 bases; bases with no gene match: 9. Germline V gives CDR1 MNHEY, CDR2 SVGEGT. Here the CDR3 reads CASNGLAAVGEQYF. The CDR3 nucleotides are TGTGCCAGCAACGGACTAGCGGCTGTTGGCGAGCAGTACTTC.

This clonotype has ten or more counts. The V call is TRBV9, the J call TRBJ1-5, with a possible D match to TRBD1 (5 bases). V lost 1 base, J lost 4 bases, and 15 bases lay in between. The germline gives CDR1 SGDLS, CDR2 YYNGEE. This CDR3 has 16 residues. The CDR3 DNA reads TGTGCCAGCAGCGTATCCGCTGACAGTGGAAATCAGCCCCAGCATTTT. Amino acids: CASSVSADSGNQPQHF.

This clonotype was counted ten times or more. J is TRBJ2-7 and V is TRBV15, with 14 positions matching TRBD2. The CDR3 has 15 residues. Germline V gene data show CDR1 as LNHNV and CDR2 as YYDKDF (reference sequence). The V and J ends lost 5 bases and 4 bases, in that order; junction bases with no gene match: 4. CDR3 DNA sequence: TGTGCCACCAGCCCCGGACTAGCGGGAGGTTACGAGCAGTACTTC. As protein: CATSPGLAGGYEQYF.

This clonotype was seen at least ten times. The rearrangement links TRBV6-1 to TRBJ1-1; 7 nucleotides agree with TRBD1. Losses at the gene ends were 5 bases for V and 1 base for J; bases not matched to a gene: 7. Per germline, CDR1 MNHNS and CDR2 SASEGT. This CDR3 spans 15 amino acids. In nucleotides, the CDR3 is TGTGCCAGCAGTTACCAGACAGGGAAGAACACTGAAGCTTTCTTT. Translated: CASSYQTGKNTEAFF.

This clonotype came up many times. The chain employs TRBV28 and TRBJ2-2; no reliable D call. The CDR3 loop spans 17 amino acids. Per the germline V gene, CDR1 is MDHEN and CDR2 is SYDVKM. Trimming stripped 6 bases from V and 4 bases from J, with 21 bases between. The CDR3 coding sequence is TGTGCCAGCAGCGCAGTCCGGGCCCTAGATACCACCGGGGAGCTGTTTTTT. Encoded protein: CASSAVRALDTTGELFF.

At least ten counts were recorded for this clonotype. The chain has TRBV7-2 and TRBJ1-1, with D possibly TRBD1 on 5 matching bases. The CDR3 is 14 amino acids. The germline CDR1 and CDR2 sequences are SGHTA and FQGNSA. V was shortened by 5 bases and J by 6 bases, with 16 bases between the two germline ends. The CDR3 DNA reads TGTGCCAGCAGCCCCGACAGAGAGGTAGCTGAAGCTTTCTTT. Encoded protein: CASSPDREVAEAFF.

At least ten counts were recorded for this clonotype. The CDR3 reads CASSSPTGGVYNEQFF. The DNA for the CDR3 is TGTGCCAGCAGTTCCCCCACGGGAGGGGTCTACAATGAGCAGTTCTTC. The gene calls are TRBV12-3 or TRBV12-4 and TRBJ2-1; 8 bases are a match to TRBD2. CDR3 size: 16 residues. V lost 4 bases and J lost 3; bases outside the gene matches: 8.

The J gene is TRBJ2-7, the V gene TRBV29-1; D call uncertain. The CDR3 totals 13 residues. Trimming cost V 8 bases and J 0 bases, with 14 bases left between them. The germline CDR1 and CDR2 sequences are SQVTM and ANQGSEA. CDR3 sequence reads: CSSSEGISYEQYF. The DNA for the CDR3 is TGCAGCTCCTCCGAAGGGATCTCCTACGAGCAGTACTTC.

This clonotype was counted at least ten times. The chain employs TRBV6-6 and TRBJ2-2; 8 nucleotides align to TRBD1. Trimming took 2 bases from V and 5 from J; bases not matched to a gene: 7. In germline, CDR1 is MNHNY, CDR2 SVGAGI (reference sequence). This CDR3 comprises 16 residues. In DNA, the CDR3 is TGTGCCAGCAGTTACGGGCAGGGGGCAGGAACCGGGGAGCTGTTTTTT. This codes for CASSYGQGAGTGELFF.

This clonotype was seen ten or more times. This rearrangement joins TRBV27 to TRBJ2-7; a weak D match, TRBD1 (6 bases). V gave up 5 bases and J gave up 0 bases, with 14 bases separating them. The length of the CDR3 is 15 residues. From germline, CDR1 is MNHEY and CDR2 SMNVEV (reference sequence). The CDR3 region is CASSPTGSSSYEQYF. In nucleotides, the CDR3 is TGTGCCAGCAGTCCTACAGGGTCGAGCTCCTACGAGCAGTACTTC.

This clonotype was seen a handful of times. J is TRBJ2-1 and V is TRBV12-3 or TRBV12-4; 16 bases fit TRBD2. Losses at the gene ends were 8 bases for V and 8 bases for J; bases not matched to a gene: 21. CDR3 length: 20 residues. CDR3 sequence: CASLPASSGTSGRALDEQFF. DNA for the CDR3: TGTGCCAGCTTACCCGCAAGCTCCGGGACTAGCGGGAGGGCTCTCGATGAGCAGTTCTTC.

V and J are TRBV5-1 and TRBJ2-7; D call uncertain. The CDR3 is 12 residues long. Germline CDR1 is SGHRS and CDR2 is YFSETQ. Trimming left V 5 bases short and J 6 bases short, with 12 bases between. The CDR3 DNA follows: TGCGCCAGCAGGCAGTCTCCGGGCGAGCAGTACTTC. Its translation is CASRQSPGEQYF.

This chain joins TRBV2 and TRBJ1-5, with a possible D match to TRBD1 (6 bases). The CDR3 has 14 amino acids. V shed 6 bases and J shed 7 bases, with 16 bases lying between them. Germline V gives CDR1 SNHLY, CDR2 FYNNEI. For the CDR3, the DNA is TGTGCCAGCAGGGACAGATTCTTCGGGCAGCCCCAGCATTTT. Its translation: CASRDRFFGQPQHF.

This clonotype was seen ten or more times. The chain employs TRBV20-1 and TRBJ2-3; no clear D. The germline V and J ends were trimmed by 5 bases and 7 bases, with 19 bases remaining between them. Looked up from germline, CDR1 is DFQATT and CDR2 is SNEGSKA (reference sequence). The CDR3 has 14 amino acids. The CDR3 DNA is TGCAGTGCTGGACCAGACTCGACGGCAAATACGCAGTATTTT. The encoded protein is CSAGPDSTANTQYF.

The chain employs TRBV11-1 and TRBJ2-3, with TRBD2 identical over 7 bases. CDR3 length: 19 residues. Germline CDR1 is SGHAT and CDR2 is FQDESV (reference sequence). The junction had 17 bases not matched to a gene; V was cut back by 5 bases and J by 0 bases. The CDR3 DNA is TGTGCCAGCAGCGGTAGTGGTGGCGGGAGAGGGCGGAGCACAGATACGCAGTATTTT. Its protein product is CASSGSGGGRGRSTDTQYF.

This clonotype has at least ten counts. This chain joins TRBV29-1 and TRBJ2-7; 7 nucleotides agree with TRBD2. V was clipped by 2 bases and J by 9 bases; unmatched bases: 4. CDR3 size: 11 residues. Germline V gene sequence: CDR1 SQVTM, CDR2 ANQGSEA. The DNA of the CDR3 is TGCAGCGTTGAAAGGGGAGGGAGGCAGTACTTC. Its translation is CSVERGGRQYF.

This clonotype occurred many times. V gene TRBV7-8 combines with J gene TRBJ1-1, with a tentative D call TRBD1 (5 bases). Trimming took off 5 bases at V and 6 bases at J, with 16 bases between the two ends. CDR1 and CDR2 from the germline V gene are SGHVS and FQNEAQ. This CDR3 is 14 amino acids long. The CDR3: CASSLRELKAEAFF. DNA of the CDR3: TGTGCCAGCAGCCTCAGGGAGCTGAAAGCTGAAGCTTTCTTT.

Comments on this clonotype: Given a much more abundant clone one base away, this may be a read error. V gene TRBV29-1 combines with J gene TRBJ2-3; 11 positions match TRBD2. The length of the CDR3 is 14 residues. Trimming cost V 6 bases and J 12 bases; bases outside gene matches: 14. CDR1 and CDR2 from the germline V gene are SQVTM and ANQGSEA. The CDR3 region has the DNA TGCAGCGTCAAGACTAGCGGGACCTACAGGAAACAGTATTTT. It codes for CSVKTSGTYRKQYF.

This clonotype was found many times. The genes are TRBV12-3 or TRBV12-4 and TRBJ2-3; D is ambiguous. V shed 1 base and J shed 3 bases, with 5 bases lying between them. CDR3 size: 13 residues. The CDR3 is CASSLVWTDTQYF. CDR3 DNA: TGTGCCAGCAGTTTAGTCTGGACAGATACGCAGTATTTT.

This clonotype showed up many times. J is TRBJ1-6 and V is TRBV7-3; no definite D call. The CDR3 is 15 residues long. CDR1 and CDR2 (germline): SGHTA, FQGTGA. V was pared by 4 bases and J by 6 bases, with 13 bases between. The CDR3 region has the DNA TGTGCCAGCAGCTCCCCGCGGGGAGTTAATTCACCCCTCCACTTT. Residues: CASSSPRGVNSPLHF.

This clonotype was observed a few times. The gene calls are TRBV6-6 and TRBJ1-1, with TRBD1 as a possible D gene (5 bases). The V gene's germline CDR1 is MNHNY and CDR2 SVGAGI (reference sequence). V was shortened by 2 bases and J by 1 base, with 8 bases between the two germline ends. The CDR3 covers 14 residues. Here the CDR3 reads CASSYTDKNTEAFF. CDR3 nucleotide sequence: TGTGCCAGCAGTTACACGGACAAGAACACTGAAGCTTTCTTT.

This clonotype appeared a few times. V is TRBV20-1 and J is TRBJ1-2; TRBD1 matches 10 bases. This CDR3 region has 11 residues. Germline CDR1 reads DFQATT; CDR2 reads SNEGSKA (reference sequence). The V and J ends lost 5 bases and 9 bases, in that order; junction bases with no gene match: 3. CDR3 nucleotides: TGCAGTGCTGGGACAGGGGTGAGCTACACCTTC. Residues: CSAGTGVSYTF.

Remarks on this clonotype: One base away lies a much larger clone, so this may be a sequencing read error. This chain links TRBV6-1 with TRBJ1-5, with 12 bases lining up with TRBD1. CDR1 and CDR2 (germline): MNHNS, SASEGT. The CDR3 sequence is 15 residues long. CDR3 DNA sequence: TGTGCCAGCAGTGGCGGGACAGGGGGCTCTCAGCCCCAGGATTTT. Residues: CASSGGTGGSQPQDF.

This clonotype was picked up many times. J is TRBJ2-7 and V is TRBV7-8, with D tentatively TRBD2 (5 bases). The V gene lost 2 bases and the J gene lost 3 bases, with 14 bases spanning the gap. The CDR3 contains 15 residues. Germline V gene sequence: CDR1 SGHVS, CDR2 FQNEAQ. DNA for the CDR3: TGTGCCAGCAGCTTAATGCTTACTAGTAGCTACGAGCAGTACTTC. Its protein product is CASSLMLTSSYEQYF.